Below, 27 T cell receptor beta chains from the same sample are listed, as sequenced in a study of neurological immune-mediated disorders. From the 5' RACE reads, TCRdb called clonotypes with MiXCR, one entry per CDR3 protein. The sample contains 65,000 to 95,000 distinct CDR3 sequences, less than 5.5% of which appear only once. The specimen sequenced was PBMCs. All receptors derive from a woman in her twenties or thirties with multiple sclerosis.

This clonotype was seen only a few times. CDR3 coding DNA: TGTGCCAGCAGCCAACGGGGAAGTGGGACTGAAGCTTTCTTT. It is translated as CASSQRGSGTEAFF. V usage is TRBV3-1 and J usage is TRBJ1-1; D is unresolved. CDR3 length: 14 amino acids. The V gene's germline CDR1 is LGHDT and CDR2 YNNKEL (reference sequence). V was cut by 2 bases and J by 5 bases, with 12 bases left in between.

This clonotype appeared many times. The V gene is TRBV7-9, the J gene TRBJ2-1; D is unresolved. The V gene lost 1 base and the J gene lost 7 bases, with 11 bases spanning the gap. This CDR3 has 14 residues. From germline, CDR1 is SEHNR and CDR2 FQNEAQ (reference sequence). The CDR3 bases are TGTGCCAGCAGCTTAGTTTTGGGGTTGAATGAGCAGTTCTTC. Amino acid sequence: CASSLVLGLNEQFF. Supplemented by reference TRBV7-9 and TRBJ2-1, the full variable domain reads DTGVSQNPRHKITKRGQNVTFRCDPISEHNRLYWYRQTLGQGPEFLTYFQNEAQLEKSRLLSDRFSAERPKGSFSTLEIQRTEQGDSAMYLCASSLVLGLNEQFFGPGTRLTVL.

This clonotype was seen at least ten times. The V gene is TRBV5-1, the J gene TRBJ2-3, with D uncertain. V lost 1 base, J lost 0 bases, and 6 bases lay in between. CDR1 SGHRS and CDR2 YFSETQ come from the germline V gene. CDR3 size: 14 residues. The CDR3 loop reads CASSLRPSTDTQYF. CDR3 sequence (DNA): TGCGCCAGCAGCTTGCGTCCTAGCACAGATACGCAGTATTTT. The variable domain in full, with the rest retrieved from reference TRBV5-1 and TRBJ2-3, is KAGVTQTPRYLIKTRGQQVTLSCSPISGHRSVSWYQQTPGQGLQFLFEYFSETQRNKGNFPGRFSGRQFSNSRSEMNVSTLELGDSALYLCASSLRPSTDTQYFGPGTRLTVL.

The chain carries TRBV14 and TRBJ2-1; 7 bases agree with TRBD2. The CDR3 has 14 amino acids. Losses at the gene ends were 5 bases for V and 4 bases for J; bases not matched to a gene: 5. The germline gives CDR1 SGHDN, CDR2 FVKESK. DNA for the CDR3: TGTGCCAGCAGCGGGAGGGACTGGTACAATGAGCAGTTCTTC. It translates to CASSGRDWYNEQFF.

This chain uses TRBV6-7 with TRBJ2-3; 12 nucleotides match TRBD1. TRBV6-7 is an ORF for which the function is uncertain. V was pared by 0 bases and J by 3 bases, with 22 bases of the junction left unmatched. This CDR3 region has 23 residues. CDR3 sequence: CASSYSRLVRTSGTGGITDTQYF. CDR3 in DNA: TGTGCCAGCAGTTACTCGAGGCTAGTCCGCACTTCCGGGACAGGGGGCATTACAGATACGCAGTATTTT.

This clonotype showed up many times. The chain uses TRBV5-1 and TRBJ1-1, with D tentatively TRBD1 (6 bases). V lost 0 bases, J lost 2 bases, and 8 bases lay in between. Germline V lookup: CDR1 SGHRS, CDR2 YFSETQ. CDR3 size: 14 residues. The CDR3 DNA reads as TGCGCCAGCAGCTTGGAAGGGGGAAACACTGAAGCTTTCTTT. It yields the protein CASSLEGGNTEAFF.

This clonotype was recorded at least ten times. For the CDR3, the DNA is TGCGCCAGCAGCTTGCAGGGTTCTTCAGATACGCAGTATTTT. Amino acids: CASSLQGSSDTQYF. V gene TRBV5-1 combines with J gene TRBJ2-3, with D perhaps TRBD1 (5 bases). The CDR3 is 14 amino acids. Trimming stripped 1 base from V and 4 bases from J, with 10 bases between. Germline V CDR1 and CDR2: SGHRS, YFSETQ.

The chain combines TRBV20-1 with TRBJ2-5; 8 bases line up with TRBD2. The germline V gene has CDR1 DFQATT and CDR2 SNEGSKA (reference sequence). V was clipped by 1 base and J by 2 bases; unmatched bases: 12. The CDR3 runs to 17 residues. In DNA form, the CDR3 reads TGCAGTGCTAGAGGAGGCGGGGCGGGGGGACCGCAAGAGACCCAGTACTTC. It codes for CSARGGGAGGPQETQYF.

V gene TRBV5-5 combines with J gene TRBJ2-5; a weak D match, TRBD2 (5 bases). Trimming pared 0 bases from V and 5 bases from J, leaving 8 bases between. CDR3 length: 13 residues. Germline V gene data show CDR1 as SGHKS and CDR2 as YYEKEE (reference sequence). In DNA, the CDR3 is TGTGCCAGCAGCTTGGACTGGGAGGAGACCCAGTACTTC. This encodes CASSLDWEETQYF.

There are many counts of this clonotype. The V call is TRBV20-1, the J call TRBJ1-6; no clear D. This CDR3 comprises 13 residues. Trimming shortened V by 1 base and J by 6 bases, and 7 bases separated the two germline ends. Germline V CDR1 and CDR2: DFQATT, SNEGSKA (reference sequence). This chain's CDR3 is CSARAVANSPLHF. The CDR3 DNA sequence: TGCAGTGCTAGAGCCGTGGCTAATTCACCCCTCCACTTT.

This clonotype was observed a handful of times. The chain combines TRBV5-1 with TRBJ1-5; no definite D call. The germline V and J ends were trimmed by 0 bases and 0 bases, with 7 bases remaining between them. The germline gives CDR1 SGHRS, CDR2 YFSETQ. The CDR3 sequence is 15 residues long. CDR3 nucleotides: TGCGCCAGCAGCTTGGGATCGGGTAGCAATCAGCCCCAGCATTTT. Its protein product is CASSLGSGSNQPQHF. Full variable domain (outside the CDR3, taken from reference TRBV5-1 and TRBJ1-5): KAGVTQTPRYLIKTRGQQVTLSCSPISGHRSVSWYQQTPGQGLQFLFEYFSETQRNKGNFPGRFSGRQFSNSRSEMNVSTLELGDSALYLCASSLGSGSNQPQHFGDGTRLSIL.

The sample holds many counts of this clonotype. V and J are TRBV20-1 and TRBJ2-1; 10 positions agree with TRBD2. V shed 6 bases, J shed 8 bases, and the junction held 7 bases outside the gene matches. There are 13 residues in the CDR3. Germline V gives CDR1 DFQATT, CDR2 SNEGSKA (reference sequence). The DNA of the CDR3 is TGCAGTGCGGGTACTAGCGGGGTGCATGAGCAGTTCTTC. As protein: CSAGTSGVHEQFF.

There are many counts of this clonotype. V usage is TRBV4-1 and J usage is TRBJ2-1; D is uncertain. Trimming left V 0 bases short and J 7 bases short, with 13 bases between. The CDR3 spans 15 residues. The germline V gene has CDR1 MGHRA and CDR2 YSYEKL. CDR3 loop: CASSQDLVMENEQFF. In DNA form, the CDR3 reads TGCGCCAGCAGCCAAGATCTAGTGATGGAGAATGAGCAGTTCTTC.

This clonotype was counted at least ten times. The rearrangement links TRBV12-3 or TRBV12-4 to TRBJ2-2, with D perhaps matching TRBD1 (5 bases). This CDR3 has 12 residues. Trimming took off 5 bases at V and 7 bases at J, with 8 bases between the two ends. This chain's CDR3 is CASSTGFGELFF. Here the CDR3 DNA reads TGTGCCAGCAGTACAGGATTCGGGGAGCTGTTTTTT.

This clonotype was detected only a few times. J is TRBJ2-3 and V is TRBV7-7; 8 bases match TRBD2. Germline CDR1 SSHAT, CDR2 FNYEAQ (reference sequence). The junction had 5 bases not matched to a gene; V was cut back by 6 bases and J by 0 bases. The CDR3 is 15 residues long. The CDR3 bases are TGTGCCAGCAGTCCGGCGGGGGGAAGCACAGATACGCAGTATTTT. Translating it yields CASSPAGGSTDTQYF. Full variable domain (rest looked up from reference TRBV7-7 and TRBJ2-3): GAGVSQSPRYKVTKRGQDVTLRCDPISSHATLYWYQQALGQGPEFLTYFNYEAQPDKSGLPSDRFSAERPEGSISTLTIQRTEQRDSAMYRCASSPAGGSTDTQYFGPGTRLTVL.

This clonotype came up many times. The chain recombines TRBV7-2 with TRBJ2-5; D remains unclear. CDR1 and CDR2 from the germline V gene are SGHTA and FQGNSA. Trimming took 1 base from V and 5 from J, leaving 11 bases between them. The CDR3 sequence is 14 residues long. In nucleotides, the CDR3 is TGTGCCAGCAGCTTAGGGCTACGGGTGGAGACCCAGTACTTC. It encodes CASSLGLRVETQYF.

In its sample, this clonotype was seen many times. The chain recombines TRBV5-1 with TRBJ2-3; perhaps TRBD2 as D (5 bases). Germline V lookup: CDR1 SGHRS, CDR2 YFSETQ. This CDR3 region has 14 residues. V shed 4 bases and J shed 4 bases, with 13 bases lying between them. The CDR3 region has the DNA TGCGCCAGCAGCCCCGGATTAGCGCCAGATACGCAGTATTTT. Its protein product is CASSPGLAPDTQYF.

There are many counts of this clonotype. V is TRBV3-1 and J is TRBJ1-1, with D possibly TRBD1 on 5 matching bases. Per the germline V gene, CDR1 is LGHDT and CDR2 is YNNKEL (reference sequence). V was pared by 1 base and J by 7 bases, with 10 bases between. This CDR3 region has 13 residues. CDR3 protein: CASSQVGPSEAFF. In nucleotides, the CDR3 is TGTGCCAGCAGCCAAGTGGGGCCTAGTGAAGCTTTCTTT.

This clonotype showed up many times. V gene TRBV20-1 combines with J gene TRBJ1-2; TRBD1 is a possible D gene (6 bases). The germline V and J ends were trimmed by 3 bases and 1 base, with 9 bases remaining between them. The CDR3 runs 13 residues. Germline V CDR1 and CDR2: DFQATT, SNEGSKA (reference sequence). The CDR3 DNA is TGCAGTGCTAGGGACAGAGATAACTATGGCTACACCTTC. Its protein is CSARDRDNYGYTF.

J is TRBJ1-5 and V is TRBV5-6, with 9 bases identical to TRBD1. The CDR3 covers 16 residues. The trim removed 4 bases at V and 0 bases at J, leaving 5 bases unmatched. Germline CDR1 reads SGHDT; CDR2 reads YYEEEE. The CDR3 DNA follows: TGTGCCAGCAGCACAGGGACAGGGAGTAGCAATCAGCCCCAGCATTTT. Protein product: CASSTGTGSSNQPQHF.

The sample holds many counts of this clonotype. This rearrangement joins TRBV7-2 to TRBJ2-3, with a tentative D call TRBD1 (6 bases). Between the trimmed V and J ends, which lost 3 bases and 3 bases, there was a span of 16 bases. CDR1 is SGHTA and CDR2 is FQGNSA in the germline V gene. CDR3 size: 16 residues. DNA for the CDR3: TGTGCCAGCAGCTTCCTACGGACAGCCCCTACAGATACGCAGTATTTT. This encodes CASSFLRTAPTDTQYF.

Ten or more counts support this clonotype. This chain joins TRBV7-9 and TRBJ2-1; D is ambiguous. The V end lost 2 bases, the J end lost 7 bases, and 9 bases lay between the germline ends. This CDR3 has 13 amino acids. Germline CDR1 reads SEHNR; CDR2 reads FQNEAQ (reference sequence). CDR3: CASSLLDINEQFF. Here the CDR3 DNA reads TGTGCCAGCAGCTTACTAGATATAAATGAGCAGTTCTTC.

This clonotype has at least ten counts. The chain recombines TRBV5-5 with TRBJ1-2, with a weak D call TRBD1 (5 bases). The CDR3 spans 14 residues. Germline CDR1 reads SGHKS; CDR2 reads YYEKEE (reference sequence). Trimming shortened V by 1 base and J by 4 bases, and 11 bases separated the two germline ends. CDR3 nucleotide sequence: TGTGCCAGCAGCTTGAGGGGAAGAGGCTATGGCTACACCTTC. This codes for CASSLRGRGYGYTF.

This clonotype has ten or more counts. The J gene is TRBJ1-1, the V gene TRBV5-1, with a possible D match to TRBD1 (5 bases). Germline V lookup: CDR1 SGHRS, CDR2 YFSETQ. CDR3 size: 14 residues. Trimming took off 2 bases at V and 1 base at J, with 9 bases between the two ends. CDR3 sequence reads: CASSFDRPNTEAFF. CDR3 DNA sequence: TGCGCCAGCAGCTTTGACAGACCGAACACTGAAGCTTTCTTT.

Ten or more counts support this clonotype. V and J are TRBV5-4 and TRBJ2-1, with 9 bases identical to TRBD2. Per the germline V gene, CDR1 is SGHNT and CDR2 is YYREEE (reference sequence). CDR3 length: 17 residues. After removal of 4 bases from V and 6 bases from J, the junction contained 14 bases not matched to a gene. Here the CDR3 DNA reads TGTGCCAGCAGCAGGCCTGTTGTGGGACTAGCATCCAATGAGCAGTTCTTC. Translation: CASSRPVVGLASNEQFF. Filled out from reference TRBV5-4 and TRBJ2-1, the complete variable domain reads ETGVTQSPTHLIKTRGQQVTLRCSSQSGHNTVSWYQQALGQGPQFIFQYYREEENGRGNFPPRFSGLQFPNYSSELNVNALELDDSALYLCASSRPVVGLASNEQFFGPGTRLTVL.

This clonotype turned up a few times. The chain uses TRBV20-1 and TRBJ1-2, with TRBD1 matching over 9 bases. J gave up 4 bases and V 6 bases, and 3 bases lay outside the gene matches. This CDR3 is built from 12 residues. Germline V gene lookup returns CDR1 DFQATT and CDR2 SNEGSKA (reference sequence). The CDR3: CSAPGQGYGYTF. CDR3 sequence (DNA): TGCAGTGCGCCGGGACAGGGCTATGGCTACACCTTC.

This clonotype was seen ten or more times. The chain employs TRBV20-1 and TRBJ2-5; no reliable D call. Germline-derived CDR1 and CDR2 are DFQATT and SNEGSKA (reference sequence). The V end was cut by 5 bases, the J end by 0 bases, with 16 bases between. This CDR3 contains 15 residues. This CDR3 reads CSAGLVTTYQETQYF. CDR3 nucleotides: TGCAGTGCTGGGCTAGTGACGACATACCAAGAGACCCAGTACTTC.